The 29 T cell receptor beta chains listed next were all sequenced from one sample in a study of blood T cell repertoires in COVID-19. Sequencing was performed with immunoSEQ multiplex PCR; in TCRdb, only in-frame clones are kept and a portion is missing. The data show 150,000 to 200,000 clones, 85% to 90% seen once. The specimen sequenced was peripheral blood. The receptor set was obtained from a woman in her fifties or sixties with acute or convalescent COVID-19.

The chain recombines TRBV5-3 with TRBJ2-1, with D tentatively TRBD2 (6 bases). TRBV5-3 counts as an open reading frame of uncertain function. Trimming removed 4 bases from V and 7 bases from J, with 12 bases in between. This CDR3 is 13 amino acids long. This CDR3 reads CARSRRRGNEQFF. In nucleotides, the CDR3 is TGTGCCAGAAGCCGCCGCCGGGGGAATGAGCAGTTCTTC.

The chain carries TRBV30 and TRBJ1-2; unclear D gene. The V gene's germline CDR1 is GTSNPN and CDR2 SVGIG (reference sequence). The CDR3 has 13 residues. V shed 2 bases and J shed 0 bases, with 7 bases lying between them. This CDR3 reads CAWSSHANYGYTF. CDR3 DNA: TGTGCCTGGAGTTCCCATGCTAACTATGGCTACACCTTC.

V is TRBV10-3 and J is TRBJ1-1; D call uncertain. This CDR3 is built from 13 residues. The V gene's germline CDR1 is ENHRY and CDR2 SYGVKD. V was cut by 5 bases and J by 4 bases, with 11 bases left in between. Here the CDR3 reads CAISTKAGTEAFF. The CDR3, as DNA: TGTGCCATCAGTACTAAGGCTGGCACTGAAGCTTTCTTT.

This rearrangement joins TRBV19 to TRBJ1-5, with a weak D call TRBD1 (6 bases). This CDR3 spans 16 amino acids. The ends were cut back, 5 bases at V and 1 base at J, with 15 bases in the middle. Germline V gene sequence: CDR1 LNHDA, CDR2 SQIVND (reference sequence). CDR3 sequence (DNA): TGTGCCAGTAGTTCGGGACAAGTCTCGAGCAATCAGCCCCAGCATTTT. Translation: CASSSGQVSSNQPQHF.

This clone has a handful of counts. The chain combines TRBV30 with TRBJ1-1; TRBD1 matches 7 bases. With 5 bases clipped from V and 1 base from J, the junction kept 10 bases outside the gene matches. Looked up from germline, CDR1 is GTSNPN and CDR2 is SVGIG (reference sequence). This CDR3 has 15 amino acids. The CDR3 nucleotides read TGTGCCTGGGCGGAGGGGGCCCGTCCGAACACTGAAGCTTTCTTT. Amino acid sequence: CAWAEGARPNTEAFF.

This clone was seen a handful of times. The chain joins TRBV7-9 to TRBJ1-5; possible D gene TRBD1, 5 bases. V lost 6 bases, J lost 9 bases, and 18 bases lay in between. Per germline, CDR1 SEHNR and CDR2 FQNEAQ (reference sequence). The CDR3 has 14 residues. CDR3 amino acids: CASSGMEGRGPQHF. In nucleotides, the CDR3 is TGTGCCAGCAGTGGGATGGAGGGTAGGGGGCCCCAGCATTTT. Together with reference TRBV7-9 and TRBJ1-5, the CDR3 gives the full variable domain: DTGVSQNPRHKITKRGQNVTFRCDPISEHNRLYWYRQTLGQGPEFLTYFQNEAQLEKSRLLSDRFSAERPKGSFSTLEIQRTEQGDSAMYLCASSGMEGRGPQHFGDGTRLSIL.

V usage is TRBV9 and J usage is TRBJ1-2, with D perhaps matching TRBD1 (6 bases). The ends were cut back, 3 bases at V and 5 bases at J, with 23 bases in the middle. Germline CDR1 and CDR2: SGDLS and YYNGEE. CDR3 size: 17 residues. Written as DNA, the CDR3 is TGTGCCAGCAGCGCTGGATTATTCCGGGACATAGAGTATGGCTACACCTTC. This sequence encodes CASSAGLFRDIEYGYTF.

The sample holds a few counts of this clone. The V and J genes are TRBV18 and TRBJ2-1, with TRBD1 as a possible D gene (6 bases). CDR3 length: 13 amino acids. Germline V gives CDR1 KGHSH, CDR2 LQKENI. V dropped 3 bases and J dropped 8 bases, with 11 bases sitting between them. The CDR3, as DNA: TGTGCCAGCTCACCTGGTCCAGGGGATGAGCAGTTCTTC. Translation: CASSPGPGDEQFF.

The gene calls are TRBV21-1 and TRBJ2-2; the table's D call, TRBD2, was not checked against the DNA. TRBV21-1 is noted as a pseudogene. The CDR3 covers 18 residues. The CDR3 loop reads CASSKPTCGSYGTGELFF. In DNA, the CDR3 is TGTGCCAGCAGCAAGCCCACTTGCGGGAGTTATGGCACCGGGGAGCTGTTTTTT.

This chain uses TRBV28 with TRBJ2-3, with D possibly being TRBD2 (5 bases). This CDR3 has 12 residues. Germline assignment: CDR1 MDHEN and CDR2 SYDVKM. V was cut by 5 bases and J by 9 bases, with 12 bases left in between. The CDR3 is CASSADSQTQYF. Here the CDR3 DNA reads TGTGCCAGCAGTGCGGACTCCCAAACGCAGTATTTT.

The J gene is TRBJ2-3, the V gene TRBV5-1; TRBD2 matches 11 bases. The CDR3 spans 16 residues. CDR1 is SGHRS and CDR2 is YFSETQ in the germline V gene. Unmatched junction bases numbered 7, after V lost 4 bases and J lost 3 bases. CDR3 DNA sequence: TGCGCCAGCAGCATATCCGGGACTAGCGGAACAGATACGCAGTATTTT. It specifies CASSISGTSGTDTQYF.

The J gene is TRBJ2-5, the V gene TRBV18; TRBD1 matches at 7 bases. The germline V gene has CDR1 KGHSH and CDR2 LQKENI. The CDR3 runs to 15 residues. The V and J ends lost 1 base and 1 base, in that order; junction bases with no gene match: 3. As DNA, the CDR3 is TGTGCCAGCTCACCACGAGACAGGGTCCAAGAGACCCAGTACTTC. It is translated as CASSPRDRVQETQYF.

The chain recombines TRBV7-9 with TRBJ1-4; D gene unclear. Trimming left V 3 bases short and J 0 bases short, with 5 bases between. Germline V gene sequence: CDR1 SEHNR, CDR2 FQNEAQ (reference sequence). The CDR3 has 14 residues. The CDR3 sequence: CASSFEATNEKLFF. The CDR3 bases are TGTGCCAGCAGCTTTGAGGCAACTAATGAAAAACTGTTTTTT.

The chain employs TRBV6-5 and TRBJ2-7, with TRBD2 matching over 7 bases. The length of the CDR3 is 13 residues. J lost 0 bases, V lost 9 bases, and 5 bases had no gene match. Looked up from germline, CDR1 is MNHEY and CDR2 is SVGAGI. CDR3 protein: CASTSGTSYEQYF. The CDR3 DNA is TGTGCCAGTACAAGCGGGACCTCCTACGAGCAGTACTTC.

The chain joins TRBV27 to TRBJ2-2; unclear D gene. The germline V gene encodes CDR1 MNHEY and CDR2 SMNVEV (reference sequence). Trimming pared 5 bases from V and 7 bases from J, leaving 11 bases between. This CDR3 is built from 13 residues. The CDR3 sequence: CASSQDSRGELFF. CDR3 bases: TGTGCCAGCAGTCAAGACTCACGCGGGGAGCTGTTTTTT.

J is TRBJ2-3 and V is TRBV7-3; D may be TRBD2 (6 bases). Trimming took 2 bases from V and 4 from J, leaving 19 bases between them. Germline CDR1 reads SGHTA; CDR2 reads FQGTGA. This CDR3 is 17 amino acids long. Written as DNA, the CDR3 is TGTGCCAGCAGCTTATCCGCGGCCGGGGGTGGGGCAGATACGCAGTATTTT. It codes for CASSLSAAGGGADTQYF.

V and J are TRBV11-3 and TRBJ1-1; D gene unclear. V shed 5 bases and J shed 5 bases, with 12 bases lying between them. CDR1 is SGHNT and CDR2 is YENEEA in the germline V gene. The CDR3 spans 13 residues. The CDR3 here is CASSPHPGTEAFF. In DNA form, the CDR3 reads TGTGCCAGCAGCCCGCATCCGGGAACTGAAGCTTTCTTT.

This chain connects TRBV9 to TRBJ2-1; D gene ambiguous. This CDR3 comprises 15 residues. The V gene lost 0 bases and the J gene lost 4 bases, with 11 bases spanning the gap. Germline CDR1 is SGDLS and CDR2 is YYNGEE. CDR3 residues: CASSVELLTYNEQFF. The CDR3 nucleotides are TGTGCCAGCAGCGTAGAACTACTCACTTACAATGAGCAGTTCTTC.

This chain connects TRBV28 to TRBJ1-3, with a possible D match to TRBD1 (5 bases). Germline lookup yields CDR1 MDHEN and CDR2 SYDVKM. This CDR3 is built from 15 residues. Deletions cut 5 bases from V and 3 bases from J, with 14 bases between. The CDR3 bases are TGTGCCAGCAGTCGGGGGACTCTTAATGGAAACACCATATATTTT. Translating it yields CASSRGTLNGNTIYF.

V usage is TRBV19 and J usage is TRBJ2-1, with D unclear. Per the germline V gene, CDR1 is LNHDA and CDR2 is SQIVND (reference sequence). Trimming shortened V by 2 bases and J by 10 bases, and 9 bases separated the two germline ends. CDR3 length: 12 amino acids. CDR3 sequence: CASSILAQEQFF. In nucleotides, the CDR3 is TGTGCCAGTAGTATATTAGCCCAAGAGCAGTTCTTC.

The chain recombines TRBV14 with TRBJ1-1; the match to TRBD1 covers 8 bases. The CDR3 runs 15 residues. The germline gives CDR1 SGHDN, CDR2 FVKESK. Trimming cost V 5 bases and J 0 bases; bases outside gene matches: 5. The CDR3 DNA reads as TGTGCCAGCAGCAAACGGACAGGGATGAACACTGAAGCTTTCTTT. This translates into CASSKRTGMNTEAFF.

This clone was recorded only once. This chain connects TRBV27 to TRBJ1-6; D is perhaps TRBD1 (6 bases). Germline CDR1 reads MNHEY; CDR2 reads SMNVEV (reference sequence). The CDR3 has 14 amino acids. Trimming stripped 2 bases from V and 10 bases from J, with 12 bases between. The CDR3 DNA sequence: TGTGCCAGCAGTTTAAATGGGGGCAAGTCACCCCTCCACTTT. As protein: CASSLNGGKSPLHF.

This chain connects TRBV5-1 to TRBJ1-1, with TRBD1 matching over 11 bases. Germline CDR1 is SGHRS and CDR2 is YFSETQ. The ends lost 3 bases at V and 4 bases at J; junction bases unmatched: 5. The CDR3 length is 15 residues. DNA of the CDR3: TGCGCCAGCAGCTCCCAGGACAGGGGGCTCACTGAAGCTTTCTTT. Protein: CASSSQDRGLTEAFF.

The chain carries TRBV2 and TRBJ2-5; weak D call: TRBD1 (5 bases). This CDR3 has 14 amino acids. The V end was cut by 5 bases, the J end by 2 bases, with 12 bases between. Germline CDR1 is SNHLY and CDR2 is FYNNEI. DNA of the CDR3: TGTGCCAGCAGTCAAGGACACCTTCAAGAGACCCAGTACTTC. It translates to CASSQGHLQETQYF.

Of note for this clone: The same CDR3 also results from other DNA sequences found in this sample. This rearrangement joins TRBV27 to TRBJ2-7; TRBD1 matches at 10 bases. The CDR3 is 13 amino acids. Germline values: CDR1 MNHEY, CDR2 SMNVEV (reference sequence). The V segment lost 3 bases and the J segment 6 bases; nucleotides outside the gene matches: 2. CDR3 loop: CASSFGDRGEQYF. The CDR3 DNA sequence: TGTGCCAGCAGTTTTGGGGACAGGGGCGAGCAGTACTTC.

V usage is TRBV27 and J usage is TRBJ2-7, with 8 bases fitting TRBD2. The ends lost 3 bases at V and 7 bases at J; junction bases unmatched: 5. In germline, CDR1 is MNHEY, CDR2 SMNVEV (reference sequence). CDR3 length: 13 residues. In nucleotides, the CDR3 is TGTGCCAGCAGTTTCTGGCTAGCGGGTGAGCAGTACTTC. It codes for CASSFWLAGEQYF.

The chain employs TRBV28 and TRBJ2-3; D remains ambiguous. Trimming took off 4 bases at V and 1 base at J, with 9 bases between the two ends. The CDR3 runs to 14 residues. Germline-derived CDR1 and CDR2 are MDHEN and SYDVKM. For the CDR3, the DNA is TGTGCCAGCAGTTCGGATCTAGGCACAGATACGCAGTATTTT. Encoded protein: CASSSDLGTDTQYF.

The V and J genes are TRBV27 and TRBJ2-7, with TRBD2 as a possible D gene (6 bases). The V gene lost 9 bases and the J gene lost 4 bases, with 16 bases spanning the gap. The CDR3 has 13 amino acids. The germline CDR1 and CDR2 sequences are MNHEY and SMNVEV (reference sequence). CDR3 sequence reads: CARDGSGVYEQYV. Written as DNA, the CDR3 is TGTGCCAGGGATGGGTCGGGGGTTTACGAGCAGTACGTC.

This chain uses TRBV28 with TRBJ2-2; unclear D gene. The ends were cut back, 3 bases at V and 0 bases at J, with 8 bases in the middle. Germline V lookup: CDR1 MDHEN, CDR2 SYDVKM. The CDR3 spans 15 residues. In nucleotides, the CDR3 is TGTGCCAGCAGTTTTGGTGGGCCGAACACCGGGGAGCTGTTTTTT. Protein: CASSFGGPNTGELFF.